Reported below is one TCR beta chain. Its matching antigen is unknown. This sample was included in a study of graft-versus-host responses after intestinal transplantation. Study as a whole: Anti-thymocyte globulin induction was given to all recipients, followed by tacrolimus and steroids for approximately three years. Overall study results and limits: Patients who carried graft-donor T cell macrochimerism also had high graft-versus-host to host-versus-graft clonal ratios in their allografts. The highest levels of circulating GvH clones went along with early declines in HvG clones after transplant. Recipient marrow contained GvH clones, some of which appeared first in ileum or blood.

Assay: immunoSEQ multiplex PCR; the TCRdb copy retains only in-frame clones and omits some. The sample has over 85,000 clones, about 94% seen once; the top ten hold about 0.51%. Trimming pared 3 bases from V and 4 bases from J, leaving 10 bases between. Germline CDR1 is WSHSY and CDR2 is SAAADI. The CDR3 spans 13 residues. This TCR derives from a human donor who received an intestinal transplant. The V call is TRBV10-2, the J call TRBJ2-7, with no clear D. The input for sequencing was unstimulated CD8+ T cells sorted from spleen or lymph node cells, taken before intestinal transplant. As DNA, the CDR3 is TGCGCCAGCAGTGACCTAGTAGAGTACGAGCAGTACTTC. Translation: CASSDLVEYEQYF.